Listed below are T cell receptor beta chains from one sample, sequenced in a study of regulatory T cells in long-lasting Graves disease. TCRdb passed the multiplex PCR reads through MiXCR, listing each CDR3 protein once. Altogether around 460,000 distinct CDR3 sequences are present, about 15% being singletons, with the ten largest covering under 20%. These data were also filed under a second study, of T cells in Graves' hyperthyroidism and ophthalmopathy.

The material was peripheral blood mononuclear cells (PBMCs), obtained at new diagnosis, from a patient treated with antithyroid drugs. These receptors were obtained from a woman between 50 and 59 years old with Graves disease. Both conserved end residues are part of each CDR3. The D gene is left open where the match is weak. Rows may omit the clone size; those that give it use once, few, many or a size class.

J gene,V gene,clone size,D gene,CDR3 protein,CDR3 DNA
TRBJ1-2,TRBV13,few,NA,CASRMGTYPVYGYTF,TGTGCCAGCAGGATGGGGACCTACCCCGTCTATGGCTACACCTTC
TRBJ2-7,TRBV2,few,NA,CASSAGGGGTYEQCF,TGTGCCAGCAGTGCAGGGGGCGGGGGAACCTACGAGCAGTGCTTC
TRBJ2-3,TRBV27,few,NA,CASSYRIDTQYF,TGTGCCAGCAGTTACCGGATAGATACGCAGTATTTT
TRBJ2-5,TRBV3-1,many,TRBD2,CASSKAGGQETQYF,TGTGCCAGCAGCAAAGCGGGAGGCCAAGAGACCCAGTACTTC
TRBJ2-7,TRBV6-5,few,NA,CASSYSTPYEQYF,TGTGCCAGCAGTTACTCGACCCCCTACGAGCAGTACTTC
TRBJ2-5,TRBV6-1,many,NA,CASTRWGHEYQETQYF,TGTGCCAGCACTAGATGGGGGCATGAGTACCAAGAGACCCAGTACTTC
TRBJ2-1,TRBV9,NA,NA,CASSGYGAYNEQLF,TGTGCCAGCAGCGGATATGGAGCCTACAATGAGCAGCTCTTC
TRBJ1-1,TRBV5-1,many,NA,CASSLVGGSTEAFF,TGCGCCAGCAGCTTGGTAGGTGGGAGCACTGAAGCTTTCTTT
TRBJ2-3,TRBV25-1,many,NA,CASSEVGRQGLGRWGTDTQYF,TGTGCCAGCAGTGAAGTAGGCCGGCAGGGTTTGGGTCGTTGGGGCACAGATACGCAGTATTTT
TRBJ2-2,TRBV7-6,many,NA,CASSPLTITGELFF,TGTGCCAGCAGCCCCCTGACAATCACCGGGGAGCTGTTTTTT
TRBJ2-1,TRBV5-1,many,TRBD2,CASSLDGLAAFPSEQFF,TGCGCCAGCAGTTTGGATGGACTAGCGGCCTTCCCCAGTGAGCAGTTCTTC
TRBJ2-5,TRBV7-8,many,TRBD2,CASSLVAGGPSRETQYF,TGTGCCAGCAGCTTAGTAGCGGGAGGGCCCTCTCGAGAGACCCAGTACTTC
TRBJ2-1,TRBV3-1,many,NA,CASSQDFLVRQFF,TGTGCCAGCAGCCAAGATTTTCTGGTGAGGCAGTTCTTC
TRBJ2-7,TRBV12-3/TRBV12-4,NA,TRBD2,CASSKSGTSYEQYF,TGTGCCAGCAGTAAATCCGGGACTAGCTACGAGCAGTACTTC
TRBJ2-2,TRBV4-1,NA,NA,CASSQDPRGTVNTGELFF,TGCGCCAGCAGCCAAGATCCCCGGGGGACCGTGAACACCGGGGAGCTGTTTTTT
TRBJ1-2,TRBV27,many,NA,CASSLGGNYGYTF,TGTGCCAGCAGTTTGGGGGGGAACTATGGCTACACCTTC
TRBJ2-5,TRBV7-9,few,TRBD1,CASSLLGGTEETQYF,TGTGCCAGCAGCTTACTAGGTGGGACAGAGGAGACCCAGTACTTC
TRBJ2-1,TRBV2,few,TRBD2,CASSELAGGSNEQFF,TGTGCCAGCAGTGAGTTAGCGGGAGGTAGTAATGAGCAGTTCTTC
TRBJ2-1,TRBV13,many,NA,CASSLRGVRSSYNEQFF,TGTGCCAGCAGCTTACGTGGGGTTAGGAGCTCCTACAATGAGCAGTTCTTC
TRBJ2-2,TRBV10-3,NA,NA,CASSQGLNPGELFF,TGTGCCTCGAGTCAGGGGTTGAACCCCGGGGAGCTGTTTTTT
TRBJ2-2,TRBV29-1,NA,NA,CSVDRGLPGELFF,TGCAGCGTTGACAGGGGTCTCCCCGGGGAGCTGTTTTTT
TRBJ2-3,TRBV6-1,few,TRBD1,CASSPRDSSSTDTQYF,TGTGCCAGCAGTCCCCGGGACAGCTCTAGCACAGATACGCAGTATTTT
TRBJ2-1,TRBV28,many,TRBD2,CASSFGGATHSYYNEQFF,TGTGCCAGCAGTTTCGGGGGGGCCACGCATTCCTACTACAATGAGCAGTTCTTC
TRBJ2-1,TRBV20-1,many,NA,CSVLGEGDNEQFF,TGCAGTGTCCTCGGGGAGGGGGATAATGAGCAGTTCTTC
TRBJ1-1,TRBV5-6,many,TRBD1,CASSFAGGTEAFF,TGTGCCAGCAGCTTCGCAGGGGGGACTGAAGCTTTCTTT
TRBJ2-2,TRBV7-3,many,NA,CASSLGVAGELFF,TGTGCCAGCAGCTTAGGGGTGGCCGGGGAGCTGTTTTTT
TRBJ2-1,TRBV28,NA,NA,CASSLRGRVNEQFF,TGTGCCAGCAGTTTACGGGGCAGGGTCAATGAGCAGTTCTTC
TRBJ2-7,TRBV20-1,many,NA,CSAGRGPLDEQYF,TGCAGTGCTGGGAGGGGGCCTCTGGACGAGCAGTACTTC
TRBJ2-1,TRBV3-1,NA,TRBD2,CASSQLLAGVPEEQFF,TGTGCCAGCAGCCAACTACTAGCGGGAGTTCCAGAGGAGCAGTTCTTC
TRBJ1-2,TRBV7-8,many,NA,CASSFRGEAYGYTF,TGTGCCAGCAGCTTTAGAGGAGAGGCATATGGCTACACCTTC
TRBJ2-3,TRBV28,many,NA,CASSLPRVGTDTQYF,TGTGCCAGCAGTTTACCCAGGGTGGGCACAGATACGCAGTATTTT
TRBJ1-6,TRBV28,NA,TRBD1,CASRTGNNSPLHF,TGTGCCAGCAGGACAGGGAATAATTCACCCCTCCACTTT
TRBJ1-6,TRBV6-1,few,TRBD1,CASSEAVDRGRSPLHF,TGTGCCAGCAGTGAAGCGGTGGACAGGGGGCGTTCACCCCTCCACTTT
TRBJ2-3,TRBV11-2,NA,NA,CATSLDSTDTQYF,TGTGCCACCAGCTTAGATAGCACAGATACGCAGTATTTT
TRBJ1-4,TRBV7-2,many,TRBD1,CASSLPRQGFSEKLFF,TGTGCCAGCAGCTTACCACGACAGGGCTTTAGTGAAAAACTGTTTTTT
TRBJ2-5,TRBV13,few,TRBD2,CASSLGLAGGGETQYF,TGTGCCAGCAGCTTGGGACTAGCGGGAGGGGGAGAGACCCAGTACTTC
TRBJ2-7,TRBV5-1,NA,NA,CASSDDIVHEQYF,TGCGCCAGCAGCGACGATATCGTCCACGAGCAGTACTTC
TRBJ2-2,TRBV9,few,NA,CASSVGSQGLNTGELFF,TGTGCCAGCAGCGTAGGTTCTCAGGGCCTGAACACCGGGGAGCTGTTTTTT
TRBJ2-1,TRBV24-1,many,NA,CATSDPWESNEQFF,TGTGCCACCAGTGATCCTTGGGAGTCAAATGAGCAGTTCTTC
TRBJ2-2,TRBV3-1,NA,TRBD1,CASSQGDRGGFGELFF,TGTGCCAGCAGCCAAGGAGACAGGGGTGGGTTCGGGGAGCTGTTTTTT
TRBJ1-4,TRBV2,many,NA,CASSVGQSNEKLFF,TGTGCCAGCAGTGTAGGACAGAGTAATGAAAAACTGTTTTTT
TRBJ1-1,TRBV2,NA,NA,CVSRPEGTEAFF,TGTGTCAGCAGACCCGAGGGCACTGAAGCTTTCTTT
TRBJ2-5,TRBV5-1,NA,NA,CASSWTSQETQYF,TGCGCCAGCAGCTGGACATCCCAAGAGACCCAGTACTTC
TRBJ1-1,TRBV4-1,many,NA,CASSQDFTVNTEAFF,TGCGCCAGCAGCCAAGATTTTACAGTGAACACTGAAGCTTTCTTT
TRBJ2-1,TRBV6-1,many,TRBD2,CASRERDPGYNEQFF,TGTGCCAGCAGAGAGCGGGATCCGGGCTACAATGAGCAGTTCTTC
TRBJ2-5,TRBV3-1,many,TRBD1,CASSQNRGLETQYF,TGTGCCAGCAGCCAAAACAGGGGGCTGGAGACCCAGTACTTC
TRBJ2-5,TRBV2,NA,TRBD2,CASRPGLAGRETQYF,TGTGCCAGCAGGCCGGGACTAGCGGGCCGGGAGACCCAGTACTTC
TRBJ2-5,TRBV3-1,few,NA,CASSQDSGAGETQYF,TGTGCCAGCAGCCAAGACTCAGGGGCAGGGGAGACCCAGTACTTC
TRBJ2-5,TRBV29-1,many,NA,CSVDPARQETQYF,TGCAGCGTTGACCCGGCTAGACAGGAGACCCAGTACTTC
TRBJ2-5,TRBV20-1,many,TRBD1,CSAGDRGRETQYF,TGCAGTGCTGGTGACAGGGGGAGGGAGACCCAGTACTTC
TRBJ2-1,TRBV11-2,many,TRBD2,CASSYSGLAELEQFF,TGTGCCAGCAGCTACTCGGGACTAGCGGAACTTGAGCAGTTCTTC
TRBJ2-7,TRBV5-4,few,TRBD2,CASSLTATSGYEQYF,TGTGCCAGCAGCTTGACCGCGACTAGCGGATACGAGCAGTACTTC
TRBJ1-2,TRBV19,few,TRBD1,CASSAPGQGDYGYTF,TGTGCCAGTAGCGCTCCGGGACAGGGGGACTATGGCTACACCTTC
TRBJ1-2,TRBV28,NA,NA,CASIVMGGALKGYTF,TGTGCCAGCATTGTAATGGGGGGGGCCCTAAAAGGCTACACCTTC